This T cell receptor beta chain is from a study of shared clonotypes between healthy human individuals. Some clones are missing from TCRdb's copy, which holds only in-frame ones; the method was immunoSEQ multiplex PCR. Among 450,000 to 550,000 clones listed, around 79% were seen once. J gave up 6 bases and V 4 bases, and 5 bases lay outside the gene matches. The CDR3 length is 14 residues. Looked up from germline, CDR1 is MNHNY and CDR2 is SVGAGI (reference sequence). The sample taken for sequencing was PBMCs. This sequence originates from a woman between 40 and 50 years old in good health. Some clones in this sample may be carry-over from other donors' samples. This sequence joins TRBV6-6 and TRBJ2-2; 7 nucleotides line up with TRBD1. The CDR3 DNA is TGTGCCAGCAGTTTCAGACAGGGAGCCGGGGAGCTGTTTTTT. Residues: CASSFRQGAGELFF.